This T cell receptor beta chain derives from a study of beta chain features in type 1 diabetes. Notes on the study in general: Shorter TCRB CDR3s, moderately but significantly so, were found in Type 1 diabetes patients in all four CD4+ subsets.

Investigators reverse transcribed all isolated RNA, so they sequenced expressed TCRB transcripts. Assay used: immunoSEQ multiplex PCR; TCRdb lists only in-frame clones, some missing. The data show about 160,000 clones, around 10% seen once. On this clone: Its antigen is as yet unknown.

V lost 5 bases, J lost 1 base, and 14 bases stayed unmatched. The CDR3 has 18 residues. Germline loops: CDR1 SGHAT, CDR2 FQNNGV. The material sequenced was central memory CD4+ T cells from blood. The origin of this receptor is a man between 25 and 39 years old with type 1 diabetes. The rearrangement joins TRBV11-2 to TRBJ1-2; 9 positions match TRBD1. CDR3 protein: CASSPTNWGTGHNYGYTF. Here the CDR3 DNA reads TGTGCCAGCAGCCCTACGAACTGGGGGACAGGGCATAACTATGGCTACACCTTC. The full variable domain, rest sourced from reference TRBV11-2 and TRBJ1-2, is EAGVAQSPRYKIIEKRQSVAFWCNPISGHATLYWYQQILGQGPKLLIQFQNNGVVDDSQLPKDRFSAERLKGVDSTLKIQPAKLEDSAVYLCASSPTNWGTGHNYGYTFGSGTRLTVV.